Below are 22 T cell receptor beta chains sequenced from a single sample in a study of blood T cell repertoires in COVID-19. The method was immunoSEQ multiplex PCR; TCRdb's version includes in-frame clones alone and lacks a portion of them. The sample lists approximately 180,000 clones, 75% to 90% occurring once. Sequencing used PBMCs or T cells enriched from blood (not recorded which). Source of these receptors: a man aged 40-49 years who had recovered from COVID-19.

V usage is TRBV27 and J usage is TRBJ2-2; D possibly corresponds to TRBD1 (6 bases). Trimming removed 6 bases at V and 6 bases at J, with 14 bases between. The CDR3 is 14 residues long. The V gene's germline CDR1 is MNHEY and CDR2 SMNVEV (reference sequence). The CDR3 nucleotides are TGTGCCAGCAGGCCTCAGGGGTCCCCCGGGGAGCTGTTTTTT. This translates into CASRPQGSPGELFF.

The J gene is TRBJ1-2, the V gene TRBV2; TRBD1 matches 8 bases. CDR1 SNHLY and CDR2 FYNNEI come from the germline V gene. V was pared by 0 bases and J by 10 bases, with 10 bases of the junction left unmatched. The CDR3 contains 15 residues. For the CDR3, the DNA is TGTGCCAGCAGTGAAGCCCCCGGCAGGGGGCGAGACTACACCTTC. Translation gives CASSEAPGRGRDYTF.

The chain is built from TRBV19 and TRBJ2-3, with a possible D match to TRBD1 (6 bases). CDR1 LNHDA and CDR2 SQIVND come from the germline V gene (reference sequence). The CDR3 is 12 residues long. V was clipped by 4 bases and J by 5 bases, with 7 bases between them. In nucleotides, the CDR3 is TGTGCCAGTAGTACACAGGGAGATACGCAGTATTTT. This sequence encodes CASSTQGDTQYF.

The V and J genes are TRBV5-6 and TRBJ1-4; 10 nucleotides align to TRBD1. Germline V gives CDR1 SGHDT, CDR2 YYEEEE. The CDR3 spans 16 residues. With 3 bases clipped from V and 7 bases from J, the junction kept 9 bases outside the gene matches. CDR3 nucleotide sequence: TGTGCCAGCAGCTCCCTCGACAGGGGGCACGCTGAAAAACTGTTTTTT. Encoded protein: CASSSLDRGHAEKLFF.

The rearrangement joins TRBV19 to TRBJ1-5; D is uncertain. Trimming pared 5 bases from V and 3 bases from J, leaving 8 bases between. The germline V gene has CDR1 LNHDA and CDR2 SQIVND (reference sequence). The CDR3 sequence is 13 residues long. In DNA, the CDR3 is TGTGCCAGTAGTTCTCAGTACAATCAGCCCCAGCATTTT. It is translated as CASSSQYNQPQHF.

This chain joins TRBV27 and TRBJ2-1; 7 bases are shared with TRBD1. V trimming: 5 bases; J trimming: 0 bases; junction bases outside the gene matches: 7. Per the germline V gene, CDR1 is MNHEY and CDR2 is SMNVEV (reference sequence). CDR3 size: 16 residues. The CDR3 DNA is TGTGCCAGCAGTCCGGGACAGCGTAGCTCCTACAATGAGCAGTTCTTC. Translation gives CASSPGQRSSYNEQFF.

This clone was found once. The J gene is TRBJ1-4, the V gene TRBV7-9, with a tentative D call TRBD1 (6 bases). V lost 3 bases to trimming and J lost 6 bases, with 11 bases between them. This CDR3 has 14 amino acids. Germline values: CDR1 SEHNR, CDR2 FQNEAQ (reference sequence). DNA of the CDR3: TGTGCCAGCAGCTTTGGACAGTGGGATGAAAAACTGTTTTTT. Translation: CASSFGQWDEKLFF.

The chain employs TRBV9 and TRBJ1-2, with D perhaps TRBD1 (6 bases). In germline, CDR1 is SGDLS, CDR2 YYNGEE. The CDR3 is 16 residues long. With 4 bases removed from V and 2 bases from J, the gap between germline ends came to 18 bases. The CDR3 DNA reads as TGTGCCAGCAGCCGTGGGGACACTAAGCAGAACTATGGCTACACCTTC. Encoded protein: CASSRGDTKQNYGYTF. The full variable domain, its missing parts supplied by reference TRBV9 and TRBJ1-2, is DSGVTQTPKHLITATGQRVTLRCSPRSGDLSVYWYQQSLDQGLQFLIQYYNGEERAKGNILERFSAQQFPDLHSELNLSSLELGDSALYFCASSRGDTKQNYGYTFGSGTRLTVV.

The CDR3 sequence: CASSVIGATNEKLFF. The CDR3 DNA follows: TGTGCCAGCAGTGTAATAGGGGCAACTAATGAAAAACTGTTTTTT. The chain links TRBV28 to TRBJ1-4; D possibly corresponds to TRBD1 (5 bases). The CDR3 length is 15 residues. V shed 5 bases and J shed 0 bases, with 10 bases lying between them. Germline V gene data show CDR1 as MDHEN and CDR2 as SYDVKM.

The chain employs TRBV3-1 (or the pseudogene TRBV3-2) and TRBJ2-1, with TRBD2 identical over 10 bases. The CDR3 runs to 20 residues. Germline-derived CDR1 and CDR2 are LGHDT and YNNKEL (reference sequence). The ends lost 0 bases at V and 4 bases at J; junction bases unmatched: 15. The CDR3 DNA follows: TGTGCCAGCAGCCAAGATTACTGGGCTAGCGGGAGTTTTGTGTACAATGAGCAGTTCTTC. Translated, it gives CASSQDYWASGSFVYNEQFF.

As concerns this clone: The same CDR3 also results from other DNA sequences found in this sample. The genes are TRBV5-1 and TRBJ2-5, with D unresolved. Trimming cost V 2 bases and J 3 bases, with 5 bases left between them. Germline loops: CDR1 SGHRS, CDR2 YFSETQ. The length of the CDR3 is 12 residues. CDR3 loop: CASSFTEETQYF. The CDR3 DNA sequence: TGCGCCAGCAGCTTTACTGAAGAGACCCAGTACTTC.

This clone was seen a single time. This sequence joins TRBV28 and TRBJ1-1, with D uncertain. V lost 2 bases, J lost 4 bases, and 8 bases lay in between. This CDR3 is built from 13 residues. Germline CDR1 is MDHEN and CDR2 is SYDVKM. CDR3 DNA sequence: TGTGCCAGCAGTTTAGGGAGCTTCACTGAAGCTTTCTTT. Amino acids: CASSLGSFTEAFF. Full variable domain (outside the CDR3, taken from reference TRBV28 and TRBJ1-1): DVKVTQSSRYLVKRTGEKVFLECVQDMDHENMFWYRQDPGLGLRLIYFSYDVKMKEKGDIPEGYSVSREKKERFSLILESASTNQTSMYLCASSLGSFTEAFFGQGTRLTVV.

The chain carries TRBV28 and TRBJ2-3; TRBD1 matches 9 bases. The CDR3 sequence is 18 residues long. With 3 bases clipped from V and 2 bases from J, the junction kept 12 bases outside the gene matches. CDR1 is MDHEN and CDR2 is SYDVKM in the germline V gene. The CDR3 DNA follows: TGTGCCAGCAGTTTTACCTCGCGGACAGGGGTCATCACAGATACGCAGTATTTT. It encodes CASSFTSRTGVITDTQYF.

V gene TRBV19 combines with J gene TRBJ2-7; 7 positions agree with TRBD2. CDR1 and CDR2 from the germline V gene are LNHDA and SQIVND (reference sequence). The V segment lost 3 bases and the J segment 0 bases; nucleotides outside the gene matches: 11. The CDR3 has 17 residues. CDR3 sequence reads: CASSIYVGRTSSYEQYF. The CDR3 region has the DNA TGTGCCAGTAGTATTTATGTCGGGAGGACTAGCTCCTACGAGCAGTACTTC.

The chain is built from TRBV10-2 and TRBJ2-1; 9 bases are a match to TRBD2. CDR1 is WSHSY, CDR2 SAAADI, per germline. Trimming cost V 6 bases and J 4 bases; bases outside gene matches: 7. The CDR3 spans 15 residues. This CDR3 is CASRAETSGYNEQFF. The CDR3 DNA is TGCGCCAGCAGGGCCGAGACTAGCGGTTACAATGAGCAGTTCTTC.

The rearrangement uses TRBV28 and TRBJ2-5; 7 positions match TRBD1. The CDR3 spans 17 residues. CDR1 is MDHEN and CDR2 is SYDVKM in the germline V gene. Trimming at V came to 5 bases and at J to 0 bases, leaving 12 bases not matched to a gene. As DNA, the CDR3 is TGTGCCAGCAGTGACCCACGACAGGGCCGGTACCAAGAGACCCAGTACTTC. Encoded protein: CASSDPRQGRYQETQYF.

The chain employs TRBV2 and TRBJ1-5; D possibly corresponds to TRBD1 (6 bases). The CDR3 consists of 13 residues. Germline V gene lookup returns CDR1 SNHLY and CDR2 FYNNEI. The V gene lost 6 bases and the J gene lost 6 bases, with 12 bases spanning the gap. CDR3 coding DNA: TGTGCCAGCAGGAAAACAGGGTCTCAGCCCCAGCATTTT. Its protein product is CASRKTGSQPQHF.

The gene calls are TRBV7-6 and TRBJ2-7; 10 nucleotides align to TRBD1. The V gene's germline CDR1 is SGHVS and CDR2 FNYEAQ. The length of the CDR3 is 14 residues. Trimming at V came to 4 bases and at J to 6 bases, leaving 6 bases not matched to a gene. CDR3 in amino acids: CASSSRDRGPEQYF. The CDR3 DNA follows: TGTGCCAGCAGCTCCCGGGACAGGGGTCCCGAGCAGTACTTC. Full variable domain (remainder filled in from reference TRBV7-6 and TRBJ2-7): GAGVSQSPRYKVTKRGQDVALRCDPISGHVSLYWYRQALGQGPEFLTYFNYEAQQDKSGLPNDRFSAERPEGSISTLTIQRTEQRDSAMYRCASSSRDRGPEQYFGPGTRLTVT.

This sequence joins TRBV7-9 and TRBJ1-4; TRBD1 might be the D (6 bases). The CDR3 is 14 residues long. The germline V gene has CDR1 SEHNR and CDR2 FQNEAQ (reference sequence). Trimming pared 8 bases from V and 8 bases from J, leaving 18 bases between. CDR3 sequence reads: CASGKSGVREKLFF. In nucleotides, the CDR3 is TGTGCCAGCGGAAAGTCAGGGGTTAGAGAAAAACTGTTTTTT.

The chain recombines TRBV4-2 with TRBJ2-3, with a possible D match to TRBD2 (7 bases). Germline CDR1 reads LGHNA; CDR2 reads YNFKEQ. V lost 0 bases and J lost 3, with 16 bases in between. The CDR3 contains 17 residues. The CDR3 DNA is TGTGCCAGCAGCCAAGATAGGTCGGGGGGCCCAACAGATACGCAGTATTTT. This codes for CASSQDRSGGPTDTQYF.

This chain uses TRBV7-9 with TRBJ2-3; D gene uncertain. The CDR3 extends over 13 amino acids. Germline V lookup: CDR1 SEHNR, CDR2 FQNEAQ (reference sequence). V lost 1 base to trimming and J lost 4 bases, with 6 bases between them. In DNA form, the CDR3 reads TGTGCCAGCAGCTTAGTCGCGGCAGATACGCAGTATTTT. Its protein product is CASSLVAADTQYF.

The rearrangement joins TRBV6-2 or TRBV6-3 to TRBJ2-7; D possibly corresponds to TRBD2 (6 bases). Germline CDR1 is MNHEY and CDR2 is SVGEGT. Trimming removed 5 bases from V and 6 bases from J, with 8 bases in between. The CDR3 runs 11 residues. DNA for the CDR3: TGTGCCAGCAGTAACGGGGGCGAGCAGTACTTC. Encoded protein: CASSNGGEQYF.